These 32 T cell receptor beta chains share one sample of origin, sequenced in a study of T-cell memory formation after mild COVID-19. Each CDR3 protein is one row after TCRdb ran MiXCR on the 5' RACE reads. Of about 190,000 distinct CDR3 sequences in the sample, around 19% were seen once. The specimen sequenced was PBMCs or a T cell subset sorted from them (not recorded which). The origin of the receptors is an adult woman who had mild COVID-19 (a few samples of this study predate the infection). Cell type and time point are not known.

This clonotype occurred a few times. The chain links TRBV20-1 to TRBJ1-2, with a tentative D call TRBD1 (5 bases). The germline CDR1 and CDR2 sequences are DFQATT and SNEGSKA (reference sequence). V dropped 0 bases and J dropped 4 bases, with 9 bases sitting between them. The length of the CDR3 is 13 residues. The CDR3: CSAREQVSYGYTF. The CDR3 DNA reads TGCAGTGCTAGAGAACAGGTCAGCTATGGCTACACCTTC.

The rearrangement joins TRBV7-9 to TRBJ1-2, with D uncertain. V gave up 4 bases and J gave up 7 bases, with 10 bases separating them. Per germline, CDR1 SEHNR and CDR2 FQNEAQ (reference sequence). The CDR3 runs to 12 residues. The CDR3 bases are TGTGCCAGCAGCTACGGTGACGGTGGCTACACCTTC. Protein product: CASSYGDGGYTF.

Only a few counts were recorded for this clonotype. The V and J genes are TRBV6-6 and TRBJ1-2; the D is unclear. Germline loops: CDR1 MNHNY, CDR2 SVGAGI (reference sequence). Trimming removed 6 bases from V and 7 bases from J, with 9 bases in between. This CDR3 has 11 residues. CDR3 sequence: CASSPGFGYTF. In nucleotides, the CDR3 is TGTGCCAGCAGCCCTGGGTTTGGCTACACCTTC.

This clonotype showed up just a few times. CDR3: CASSLTGGLYEQYF. In DNA, the CDR3 is TGCGCCAGCAGCTTGACAGGGGGCCTCTACGAGCAGTACTTC. V and J are TRBV5-1 and TRBJ2-7, with 9 bases identical to TRBD1. This CDR3 is built from 14 residues. The V segment lost 1 base and the J segment 3 bases; nucleotides outside the gene matches: 2. Per germline, CDR1 SGHRS and CDR2 YFSETQ.

This chain joins TRBV20-1 and TRBJ1-1, with 7 bases identical to TRBD1. V lost 0 bases, J lost 8 bases, and 6 bases stayed unmatched. CDR1 is DFQATT and CDR2 is SNEGSKA in the germline V gene (reference sequence). The CDR3 totals 13 residues. The CDR3 is CSARDGQVLEAFF. The CDR3, as DNA: TGCAGTGCTAGAGACGGACAGGTATTAGAAGCTTTCTTT.

This clonotype was observed a few times. The CDR3 loop reads CASRGQGYTGELFF. The CDR3 DNA follows: TGTGCCAGCAGAGGACAGGGATACACCGGGGAGCTGTTTTTT. The chain carries TRBV7-2 and TRBJ2-2; TRBD1 matches at 8 bases. Germline V lookup: CDR1 SGHTA, CDR2 FQGNSA. The CDR3 totals 14 residues. The V gene end was trimmed by 6 bases and the J gene end by 3 bases; junction bases not matched to a gene: 3.

The sample holds a few counts of this clonotype. V usage is TRBV7-6 and J usage is TRBJ2-2; TRBD1 matches at 7 bases. Trimming removed 2 bases from V and 6 bases from J; junction bases left unmatched: 3. The CDR3 covers 14 residues. Germline CDR1 SGHVS, CDR2 FNYEAQ. The DNA for the CDR3 is TGTGCCAGCAGCTTACCTACAGGGGCCGGGGAGCTGTTTTTT. Its translation: CASSLPTGAGELFF.

The chain links TRBV12-3 or TRBV12-4 to TRBJ2-7, with 7 bases identical to TRBD1. This CDR3 is built from 14 residues. Unmatched junction bases numbered 4, after V lost 1 base and J lost 4 bases. The CDR3 here is CASSLVQGLYEQYF. In DNA, the CDR3 is TGTGCCAGCAGTTTAGTACAGGGGCTATACGAGCAGTACTTC.

The gene calls are TRBV5-4 and TRBJ2-1; the D is unclear. This CDR3 is built from 15 residues. Germline-derived CDR1 and CDR2 are SGHNT and YYREEE (reference sequence). The V end lost 4 bases, the J end lost 0 bases, and 11 bases lay between the germline ends. Written as DNA, the CDR3 is TGTGCCAGCAGCGTACGGCGTAGCTCCTACAATGAGCAGTTCTTC. Translated: CASSVRRSSYNEQFF.

A few counts support this clonotype. This CDR3 is CASSVLAGSTDTQYF. In DNA form, the CDR3 reads TGTGCCAGCAGCGTTTTAGCGGGAAGCACAGATACGCAGTATTTT. The chain joins TRBV9 to TRBJ2-3; 8 bases line up with TRBD2. The J segment lost 0 bases and the V segment lost 2 bases, leaving 2 bases of the junction unmatched. There are 15 residues in the CDR3. Germline loops: CDR1 SGDLS, CDR2 YYNGEE.

This clonotype was seen a handful of times. The gene calls are TRBV12-3 or TRBV12-4 and TRBJ1-2; no definite D call. V gave up 9 bases and J gave up 5 bases, with 7 bases separating them. There are 10 residues in the CDR3. CDR3 nucleotide sequence: TGTGCCAGTGGCGGTTATGGCTACACCTTC. This gives the protein CASGGYGYTF.

This clonotype was found a few times. The chain combines TRBV7-9 with TRBJ2-6; TRBD1 matches at 11 bases. In germline, CDR1 is SEHNR, CDR2 FQNEAQ (reference sequence). The V segment lost 3 bases and the J segment 0 bases; nucleotides outside the gene matches: 7. The CDR3 is 19 residues long. CDR3 in amino acids: CASSLRWTGGSSGANVLTF. Written as DNA, the CDR3 is TGTGCCAGCAGCTTGAGATGGACAGGGGGCAGCTCTGGGGCCAACGTCCTGACTTTC.

The J gene is TRBJ1-4, the V gene TRBV4-3; possibly TRBD1 for D (6 bases). The germline V and J ends were trimmed by 5 bases and 10 bases, with 14 bases remaining between them. This CDR3 spans 13 amino acids. Germline V gives CDR1 LGHNA, CDR2 YSLEER. The CDR3 sequence: CASSEQGLGKLFF. CDR3 bases: TGCGCCAGCAGCGAACAGGGTTTGGGAAAACTGTTTTTT.

V is TRBV5-1 and J is TRBJ2-3; weak D call: TRBD1 (6 bases). The germline V and J ends were trimmed by 4 bases and 6 bases, with 21 bases remaining between them. The CDR3 sequence is 16 residues long. Germline CDR1 reads SGHRS; CDR2 reads YFSETQ. This chain's CDR3 is CASSLGASWDSDTQYF. The CDR3 DNA sequence: TGCGCCAGCAGCCTGGGGGCTAGCTGGGATTCGGATACGCAGTATTTT.

The chain recombines TRBV7-2 with TRBJ2-4; perhaps TRBD1 as D (6 bases). V shed 1 base and J shed 7 bases, with 17 bases lying between them. Germline values: CDR1 SGHTA, CDR2 FQGNSA. This CDR3 comprises 16 residues. CDR3 in amino acids: CASSLDSGTRGNIQYF. The CDR3 DNA follows: TGTGCCAGCAGCTTAGACAGCGGAACGAGGGGGAACATTCAGTACTTC.

The chain is built from TRBV2 and TRBJ2-7; D remains ambiguous. The CDR3 sequence is 13 residues long. V was trimmed by 5 bases and J by 4 bases, leaving 12 bases between them. Germline loops: CDR1 SNHLY, CDR2 FYNNEI. The CDR3 protein is CASSPEAYYEQYF. The CDR3 bases are TGTGCCAGCAGTCCCGAAGCCTATTACGAGCAGTACTTC. Supplemented by reference TRBV2 and TRBJ2-7, the full variable domain reads EPEVTQTPSHQVTQMGQEVILRCVPISNHLYFYWYRQILGQKVEFLVSFYNNEISEKSEIFDDQFSVERPDGSNFTLKIRSTKLEDSAMYFCASSPEAYYEQYFGPGTRLTVT.

The J gene is TRBJ2-5, the V gene TRBV29-1, with D perhaps matching TRBD1 (6 bases). V lost 5 bases to trimming and J lost 3 bases, with 22 bases between them. Looked up from germline, CDR1 is SQVTM and CDR2 is ANQGSEA. CDR3 size: 16 residues. CDR3 amino acids: CSVSGGWAGQKETQYF. As DNA, the CDR3 is TGCAGCGTTTCCGGCGGTTGGGCCGGACAGAAAGAGACCCAGTACTTC.

V gene TRBV3-1 combines with J gene TRBJ2-7; D might be TRBD1 or TRBD2, each matching 6 bases. The CDR3 covers 13 residues. Per germline, CDR1 LGHDT and CDR2 YNNKEL (reference sequence). Trimming removed 8 bases from V and 5 bases from J, with 16 bases in between. The CDR3 DNA reads TGTGCCAGCTCGATCCTAAGGGGGGACGAGCAGTACTTC. Its protein is CASSILRGDEQYF.

This clonotype turned up a few times. This sequence joins TRBV6-2 or TRBV6-3 and TRBJ2-5, with a weak D call TRBD1 (6 bases). V lost 8 bases, J lost 2 bases, and 18 bases lay in between. Germline V lookup: CDR1 MNHEY, CDR2 SVGEGT. This CDR3 spans 15 amino acids. As DNA, the CDR3 is TGTGCCAGCGGGCCGGCCGGGACAACTCAAGAGACCCAGTACTTC. It translates to CASGPAGTTQETQYF.

The genes are TRBV9 and TRBJ2-1; weak D call: TRBD2 (6 bases). Germline lookup yields CDR1 SGDLS and CDR2 YYNGEE. V lost 0 bases, J lost 6 bases, and 7 bases lay in between. The length of the CDR3 is 13 residues. The CDR3 region is CASSVDGGNEQFF. The DNA of the CDR3 is TGTGCCAGCAGCGTAGACGGGGGCAATGAGCAGTTCTTC.

This clonotype has a single count. Possible read error: a much larger clone is one base away. The CDR3 DNA is TGTGCCAGCCGCCAGACTAGCGGGGGCTCCTACGAGCAGTACTTC. Its protein product is CASRQTSGGSYEQYF. V is TRBV4-2 and J is TRBJ2-7, with 12 bases lining up with TRBD2. Germline assignment: CDR1 LGHNA and CDR2 YNFKEQ. This CDR3 is 15 amino acids long.

The chain employs TRBV7-8 and TRBJ1-1; D not resolved. This CDR3 comprises 15 residues. Looked up from germline, CDR1 is SGHVS and CDR2 is FQNEAQ. The V and J ends lost 1 base and 1 base respectively, with 10 bases between them. CDR3 in DNA: TGTGCCAGCAGCTTAGAGGTCCAGCCGAACACTGAAGCTTTCTTT. It encodes CASSLEVQPNTEAFF.

The V and J genes are TRBV5-1 and TRBJ2-7; D is unresolved. Looked up from germline, CDR1 is SGHRS and CDR2 is YFSETQ. Trimming removed 4 bases from V and 1 base from J, with 18 bases in between. The CDR3 is 16 residues long. For the CDR3, the DNA is TGCGCCAGCAGCCCCCTCCCAGTCGGTTCGTCCTACGAGCAGTACTTC. This translates into CASSPLPVGSSYEQYF.

This clonotype came up many times. The chain employs TRBV12-3 or TRBV12-4 and TRBJ2-1; D unclear. Trimming removed 6 bases from V and 6 bases from J, with 9 bases in between. The CDR3 consists of 12 residues. DNA of the CDR3: TGTGCCAGCAGGGCTACTGCCAATGAGCAGTTCTTC. Translation: CASRATANEQFF.

The CDR3, as DNA: TGTGCCAGCAGCCATCGGCAGGGGGTCTCCTACGAGCAGTACTTC. This translates into CASSHRQGVSYEQYF. The chain joins TRBV3-1 to TRBJ2-7, with 7 positions matching TRBD1. Looked up from germline, CDR1 is LGHDT and CDR2 is YNNKEL (reference sequence). The J segment lost 0 bases and the V segment lost 3 bases, leaving 5 bases of the junction unmatched. This CDR3 comprises 15 residues.

This clonotype appeared a few times. J is TRBJ2-3 and V is TRBV29-1, with D unresolved. Germline V gene data show CDR1 as SQVTM and CDR2 as ANQGSEA. The CDR3 spans 13 residues. The V and J ends lost 3 bases and 0 bases respectively, with 7 bases between them. This CDR3 is CSVDVGSTDTQYF. CDR3 nucleotide sequence: TGCAGCGTTGATGTGGGGAGCACAGATACGCAGTATTTT.

V usage is TRBV3-1 and J usage is TRBJ2-5, with 8 positions matching TRBD1. From germline, CDR1 is LGHDT and CDR2 YNNKEL (reference sequence). The V gene end was trimmed by 4 bases and the J gene end by 1 base; junction bases not matched to a gene: 11. The length of the CDR3 is 17 residues. This chain's CDR3 is CASSPTAQGTGQETQYF. The CDR3 DNA is TGTGCCAGCAGCCCGACCGCCCAAGGGACAGGCCAAGAGACCCAGTACTTC.

A few counts support this clonotype. The genes are TRBV20-1 and TRBJ1-2; no definite D call. Trimming removed 3 bases from V and 8 bases from J, with 16 bases in between. The CDR3 is 13 residues long. Germline CDR1 and CDR2: DFQATT and SNEGSKA (reference sequence). The DNA for the CDR3 is TGCAGTGCTAGTGGTGGACCGGAGGAGGGCTACACCTTC. This gives the protein CSASGGPEEGYTF.

Written as DNA, the CDR3 is TGTGCCAGCTCACCACCAGGGATGAGCAATCAGCCCCAGCATTTT. Its protein is CASSPPGMSNQPQHF. The chain combines TRBV18 with TRBJ1-5; D is unresolved. CDR1 and CDR2 from the germline V gene are KGHSH and LQKENI. V was clipped by 0 bases and J by 1 base, with 7 bases between them. The CDR3 consists of 15 residues.

The rearrangement joins TRBV12-3 or TRBV12-4 to TRBJ2-1; TRBD2 matches 11 bases. Losses at the gene ends were 7 bases for V and 8 bases for J; bases not matched to a gene: 7. This CDR3 region has 14 residues. The CDR3, as DNA: TGTGCCAGCAAATTTAGCGGGAGGGTGGATGAGCAGTTCTTC. Its protein product is CASKFSGRVDEQFF.

The CDR3, as DNA: TGTGCCAGCAGTGAAAACCCAGACAGGGTAGCCCGGAAGAACACTGAAGCTTTCTTT. It specifies CASSENPDRVARKNTEAFF. The chain is built from TRBV2 and TRBJ1-1; 7 nucleotides match TRBD1. This CDR3 has 19 amino acids. Germline V lookup: CDR1 SNHLY, CDR2 FYNNEI. Germline trimming cut 2 bases from V and 1 base from J; bases unmatched to any gene: 16.

The CDR3: CATSDPGVLGRDEQYF. The CDR3 bases are TGTGCCACCAGTGATCCAGGGGTGCTGGGGAGGGACGAGCAGTACTTC. This chain connects TRBV24-1 to TRBJ2-7; tentatively, D is TRBD2 (7 bases). This CDR3 region has 16 residues. The V end lost 3 bases, the J end lost 5 bases, and 19 bases lay between the germline ends. In germline, CDR1 is KGHDR, CDR2 SFDVKD.